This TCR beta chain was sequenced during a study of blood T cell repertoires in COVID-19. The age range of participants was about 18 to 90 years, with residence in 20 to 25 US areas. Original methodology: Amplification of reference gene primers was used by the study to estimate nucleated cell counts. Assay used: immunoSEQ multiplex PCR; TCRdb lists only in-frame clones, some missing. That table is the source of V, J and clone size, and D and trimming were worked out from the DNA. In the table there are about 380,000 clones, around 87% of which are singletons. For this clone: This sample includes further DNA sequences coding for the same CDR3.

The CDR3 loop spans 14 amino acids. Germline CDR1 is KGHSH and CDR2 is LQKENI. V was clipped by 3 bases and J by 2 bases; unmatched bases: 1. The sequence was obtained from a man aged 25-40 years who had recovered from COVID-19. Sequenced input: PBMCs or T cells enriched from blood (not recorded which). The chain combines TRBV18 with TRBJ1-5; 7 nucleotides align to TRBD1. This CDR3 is CASSPDRGNQPQHF. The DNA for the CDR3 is TGTGCCAGCTCACCCGACAGGGGCAATCAGCCCCAGCATTTT.